This T cell receptor beta chain was captured by sequencing in a study of shared clonotypes between healthy human individuals. Study-wide background: Per donor, three plates held CD4 naive cells, three held CD4 memory, two held CD8 naive and one held CD8 memory.

This CDR3 contains 15 residues. V lost 7 bases and J lost 6; bases outside the gene matches: 14. Germline assignment: CDR1 SGHTA and CDR2 FQGNSA. Concerning this clone itself: A far larger clone lies a single base away; this is likely a read error.

The protocol was immunoSEQ multiplex PCR, while the TCRdb copy is restricted to in-frame clones and leaves out a portion. The table has approximately 940,000 clones, about three quarters seen once; the top ten hold 1.5%. Sequencing was carried out using memory CD4+ T cells sorted from blood. Subset noted: CD45RA-negative fraction. This chain uses TRBV7-2 with TRBJ2-7, with TRBD2 matching over 8 bases. The receptor comes from a man aged 18-30 years in good health. CDR3 loop: CASNQRGGRFVEQYF. The CDR3 bases are TGTGCCAGCAACCAGCGGGGCGGGAGGTTTGTCGAGCAGTACTTC.